This T cell receptor beta chain was sequenced for a study of beta chain features in type 1 diabetes. Sorting with CD45RO/CCR7/CD25/CD127/CD95/CD27 yielded naive, central memory, regulatory and stem-like memory CD4+ cells. Study-level points and caveats: Among all four CD4+ subsets, Type 1 diabetes patients had TCRB CDR3s that were moderately but significantly shorter. Whether TCRB rearrangement is influenced by HLA type was left unresolved in this analysis. Cells that show high TCR expression could be over-represented by cDNA sequencing. The VDJ junctions of type 1 diabetes patients carried fewer insertions and more deletions.

CDR3 length: 18 amino acids. Germline-derived CDR1 and CDR2 are MDHEN and SYDVKM. V lost 5 bases and J lost 0; bases outside the gene matches: 14. With regard to this clone: What it binds is unknown.

Expressed TCRB transcripts were sequenced because the isolated RNA had all been reverse transcribed beforehand. Produced via immunoSEQ multiplex PCR; TCRdb's table is partial and in-frame only. The table lists about 400,000 clones, roughly an eighth of them singletons. The chain uses TRBV28 and TRBJ2-7, with TRBD1 matching over 9 bases. The clonotype originates from a woman between 18 and 30 years old with type 1 diabetes. The material sequenced was naive CD4+ T cells from blood. The CDR3 DNA reads as TGTGCCAGCAGTCGCCCGGGACAGGGCCTCGGGAGCTCCTACGAGCAGTACTTC. It is translated as CASSRPGQGLGSSYEQYF.